This TCR beta chain was recorded in a study of PD-1 blockade in mismatch repair-deficient tumors (dated 2017 in TCRdb). Regarding the complete study: Between September 2013 and 2016, 86 consecutive patients with 11 to 12 mismatch repair-deficient cancer types, all previously treated and progressing, were enrolled in the trial. Tumor-associated T cell clones in the peripheral blood of patients responding to PD-1 blockade were tracked using deep sequencing of TCR CDR3 regions. What the research found in general, with its limitations: Tumor-resident clones, often undetectable in blood before treatment, expanded rapidly after pembrolizumab and then contracted, generally before radiologic responses.

The library was obtained by the immunoSEQ multiplex PCR assay. Held by TCRdb, this immuneACCESS table contains in-frame sequences only and omits some clones. Under half of the omission traces to an unresolved V gene where checked; the cause of the rest is unknown. The sample profile shows around 23,000 clones; more than 80% of them were found once. The ten largest clones take up over 20% of the sample. What the time point label conveys for this sample: peripheral blood 12 weeks after first pembrolizumab dose. Mismatch repair deficiency in every enrolled patient was established by polymerase chain reaction or immunohistochemistry. A few patients who responded to pembrolizumab therapy underwent TCR sequencing. Pembrolizumab PD-1 blockade was prospectively tested in advanced mismatch repair-deficient cancers, regardless of tissue of origin, in the phase II trial. Peripheral blood T cell samples were collected serially, before PD-1 blockade began and at several time points afterward. Blood sampling time points were reported as weeks after the first dose of pembrolizumab.

V and J are trimmed by 0 bases and 0 bases, and the gene matches miss 6 bases of the junction. CDR1 and CDR2 are read off the germline V gene (reference sequence) as LNHDA and SQIVND. CDR3 length: 17 amino acids, cysteine to phenylalanine. Left in the record is the CDR3 DNA by itself, 51 bases read in frame from the first base. Note on this clone: Its antigen is currently not known. Within one base of it there is no much larger clone, and no base qualities were kept.

This sequence was found in an adult with mismatch repair-deficient cancer. The sample was peripheral blood, taken 12 weeks after starting pembrolizumab. This chain joins TRBV19 to TRBJ2-7, with 9 central nucleotides matching TRBD2. The CDR3 has the sequence CASSIDHSSGTSYEQYF. At the DNA level, the sequence is TGTGCCAGTAGTATAGATCATTCTAGCGGGACCTCCTACGAGCAGTACTTC.